The clone carrying this TCR beta chain was detected only a few times. As yet, its antigen is unknown. Germline loops: CDR1 SGHRS, CDR2 YFSETQ. Deletions cut 0 bases from V and 4 bases from J, with 14 bases between. The CDR3 extends over 16 amino acids. This sample is drawn from a study of post-analysis software for immune sequencing data. Study at large: Courses of disease covered relapsing-remitting, secondary progressive and progressive-relapsing multiple sclerosis.

Unique molecular identifiers were built into the TCR beta cDNA libraries. TCRdb analysed the PCR reads with MiXCR anew, one entry per CDR3 protein. The table shows about 800,000 distinct CDR3 sequences, with just under 30% occurring only once. Study observations and caveats: Controls showed significantly higher normalized Chao1 diversity than did multiple sclerosis patients. With TRBV5-6, TRBV5-1 and TRBV20-1 included, about five TRBV segments were more frequent in patients than in controls. When the samples were clustered directly with F measure, those that had been prepared in the same batch showed strong co-clustering.

The chain employs TRBV5-1 and TRBJ2-1, with D perhaps TRBD1 (5 bases). This TCR was sampled from a girl between 10 and 17 years old with multiple sclerosis. The sample comprised blood. The DNA of the CDR3 is TGCGCCAGCAGCTTGGAGGTTTGGCAGGGATACAATGAGCAGTTCTTC. This encodes CASSLEVWQGYNEQFF. The variable domain in full, with the rest retrieved from reference TRBV5-1 and TRBJ2-1, is KAGVTQTPRYLIKTRGQQVTLSCSPISGHRSVSWYQQTPGQGLQFLFEYFSETQRNKGNFPGRFSGRQFSNSRSEMNVSTLELGDSALYLCASSLEVWQGYNEQFFGPGTRLTVL.